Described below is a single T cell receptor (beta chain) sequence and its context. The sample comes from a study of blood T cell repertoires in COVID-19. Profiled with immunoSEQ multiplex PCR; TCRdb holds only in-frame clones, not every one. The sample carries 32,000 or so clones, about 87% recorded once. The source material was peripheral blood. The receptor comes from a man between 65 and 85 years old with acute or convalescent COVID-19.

The CDR3 region is CASSRDRGNTEAFF. Here the CDR3 DNA reads TGTGCCAGCAGTCGGGACAGGGGGAACACTGAAGCTTTCTTT. This rearrangement joins TRBV6-5 to TRBJ1-1, with 10 bases aligning to TRBD1. The germline CDR1 and CDR2 sequences are MNHEY and SVGAGI. This CDR3 is built from 14 residues. Trimming took 5 bases from V and 1 from J; bases not matched to a gene: 1.